The following is a T cell receptor beta chain sequence with its context. The germline V gene has CDR1 SQVTM and CDR2 ANQGSEA. J lost 8 bases, V lost 5 bases, and 6 bases had no gene match. CDR3 length equals 12 residues. This sample stems from a study of blood T cell repertoires in COVID-19. Study as a whole: Italy, Spain and the United States were the sources of the convalescent and acute COVID-19 samples. Sources were T cells, B-cell-depleted T cells, or PBMCs; the material itself was cDNA or gDNA.

Original handling: By means of reference gene primer amplification, nucleated cell counts were estimated. Profiling relied on immunoSEQ multiplex PCR, and the TCRdb table lists in-frame clones only, not all of them. For V, J and clone size, that table is used; D and trimming come from the DNA. The sample holds approximately 120,000 clones, just under 90% seen once. The clonotype originates from a human donor in a cohort sampled during active COVID-19. The genes are TRBV29-1 and TRBJ1-1, with TRBD1 matching 9 bases. The sequencing sample was made of peripheral blood. The CDR3 region is CSVLQGAKEAFF. The CDR3 DNA reads TGCAGCGTTCTACAGGGGGCGAAGGAAGCTTTCTTT.